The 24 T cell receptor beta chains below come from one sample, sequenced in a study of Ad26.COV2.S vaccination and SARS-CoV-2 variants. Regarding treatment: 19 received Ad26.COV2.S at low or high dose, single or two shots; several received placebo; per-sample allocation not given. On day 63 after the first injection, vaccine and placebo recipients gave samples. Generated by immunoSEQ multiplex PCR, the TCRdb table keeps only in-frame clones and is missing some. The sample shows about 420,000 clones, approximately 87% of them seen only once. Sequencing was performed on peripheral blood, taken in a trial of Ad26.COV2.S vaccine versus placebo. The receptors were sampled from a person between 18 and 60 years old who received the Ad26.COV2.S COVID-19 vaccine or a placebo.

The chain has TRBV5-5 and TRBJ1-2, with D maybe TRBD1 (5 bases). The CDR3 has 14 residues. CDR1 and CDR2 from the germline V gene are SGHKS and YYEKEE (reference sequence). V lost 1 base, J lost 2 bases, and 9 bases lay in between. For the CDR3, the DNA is TGTGCCAGCAGCTTGCTGGGGGAGAACTATGGCTACACCTTC. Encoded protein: CASSLLGENYGYTF.

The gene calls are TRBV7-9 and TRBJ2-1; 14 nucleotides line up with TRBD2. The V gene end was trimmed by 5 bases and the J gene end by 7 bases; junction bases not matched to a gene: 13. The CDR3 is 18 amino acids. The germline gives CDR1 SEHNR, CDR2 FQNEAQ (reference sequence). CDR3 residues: CASSPGTSGGPEENEQFF. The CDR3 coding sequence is TGTGCCAGCAGCCCTGGGACTAGCGGGGGCCCTGAGGAGAATGAGCAGTTCTTC. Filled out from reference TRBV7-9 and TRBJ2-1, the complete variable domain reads DTGVSQNPRHKITKRGQNVTFRCDPISEHNRLYWYRQTLGQGPEFLTYFQNEAQLEKSRLLSDRFSAERPKGSFSTLEIQRTEQGDSAMYLCASSPGTSGGPEENEQFFGPGTRLTVL.

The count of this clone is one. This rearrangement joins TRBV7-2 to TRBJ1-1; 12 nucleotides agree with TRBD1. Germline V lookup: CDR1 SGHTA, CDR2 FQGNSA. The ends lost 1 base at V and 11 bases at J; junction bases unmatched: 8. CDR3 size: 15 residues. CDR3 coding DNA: TGTGCCAGCAGCTTAGGGGGACAGGGGGCGAGGGATGCTTTCTTT. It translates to CASSLGGQGARDAFF.

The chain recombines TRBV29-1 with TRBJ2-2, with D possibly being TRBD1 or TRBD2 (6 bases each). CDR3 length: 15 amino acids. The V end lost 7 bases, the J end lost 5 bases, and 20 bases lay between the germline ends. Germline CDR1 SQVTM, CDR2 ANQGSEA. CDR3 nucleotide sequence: TGCAGCGGGGGGCAATCCGGGAGTGTGACCGGGGAGCTGTTTTTT. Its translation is CSGGQSGSVTGELFF.

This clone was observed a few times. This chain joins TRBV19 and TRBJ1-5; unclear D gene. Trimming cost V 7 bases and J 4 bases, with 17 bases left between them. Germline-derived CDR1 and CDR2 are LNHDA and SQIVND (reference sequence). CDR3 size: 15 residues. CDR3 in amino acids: CASNEQLESNQPQHF. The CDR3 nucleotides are TGTGCCAGTAATGAACAGCTCGAATCGAATCAGCCCCAGCATTTT.

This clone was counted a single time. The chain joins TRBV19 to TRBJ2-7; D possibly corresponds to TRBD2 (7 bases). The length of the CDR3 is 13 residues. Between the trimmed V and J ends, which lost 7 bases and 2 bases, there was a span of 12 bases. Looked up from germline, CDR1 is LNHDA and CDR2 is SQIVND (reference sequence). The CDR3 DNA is TGTGCCAGTAATGACGGGGGGCCCTACGAGCAGTACTTC. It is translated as CASNDGGPYEQYF.

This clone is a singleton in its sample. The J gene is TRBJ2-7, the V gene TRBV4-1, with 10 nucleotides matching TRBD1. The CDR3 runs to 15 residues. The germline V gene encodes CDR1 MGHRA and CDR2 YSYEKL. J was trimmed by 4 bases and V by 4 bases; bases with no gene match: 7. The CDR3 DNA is TGCGCCAGCAGCCTCCGACAGGGGGCCGGTTACGAGCAGTACTTC. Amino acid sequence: CASSLRQGAGYEQYF.

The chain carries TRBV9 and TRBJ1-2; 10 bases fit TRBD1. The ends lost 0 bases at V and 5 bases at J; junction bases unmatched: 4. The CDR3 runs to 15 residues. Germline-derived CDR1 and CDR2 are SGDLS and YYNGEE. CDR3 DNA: TGTGCCAGCAGCGTAGCCAGACAGGGGGCGTATGGCTACACCTTC. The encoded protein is CASSVARQGAYGYTF.

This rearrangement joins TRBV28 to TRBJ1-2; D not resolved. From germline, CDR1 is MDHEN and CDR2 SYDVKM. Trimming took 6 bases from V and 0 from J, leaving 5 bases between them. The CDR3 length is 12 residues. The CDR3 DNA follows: TGTGCCAGCAGAAGAGCTAACTATGGCTACACCTTC. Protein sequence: CASRRANYGYTF.

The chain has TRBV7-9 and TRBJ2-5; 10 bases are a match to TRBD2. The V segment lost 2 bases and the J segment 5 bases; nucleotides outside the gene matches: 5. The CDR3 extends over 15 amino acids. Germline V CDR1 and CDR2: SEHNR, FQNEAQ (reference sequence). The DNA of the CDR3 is TGTGCCAGCAGCTTACTAGCGGGGGCCCGGGAGACCCAGTACTTC. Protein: CASSLLAGARETQYF.

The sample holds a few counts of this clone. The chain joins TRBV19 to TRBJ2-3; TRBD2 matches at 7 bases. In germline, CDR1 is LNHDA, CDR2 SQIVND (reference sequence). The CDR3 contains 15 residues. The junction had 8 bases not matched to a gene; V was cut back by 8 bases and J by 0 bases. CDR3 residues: CASGPGGGSTDTQYF. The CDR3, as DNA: TGTGCCAGTGGCCCGGGCGGGGGAAGCACAGATACGCAGTATTTT.

The CDR3 is CASSPRGLGYGYTF. The CDR3 DNA is TGTGCCAGCAGCCCCAGGGGGCTAGGCTATGGCTACACCTTC. V is TRBV3-1 (or the pseudogene TRBV3-2) and J is TRBJ1-2, with 8 bases that match TRBD1. V lost 4 bases to trimming and J lost 4 bases; unmatched junction nucleotides: 5. Germline assignment: CDR1 LGHDT and CDR2 YNNKEL (reference sequence). This CDR3 is built from 14 residues.

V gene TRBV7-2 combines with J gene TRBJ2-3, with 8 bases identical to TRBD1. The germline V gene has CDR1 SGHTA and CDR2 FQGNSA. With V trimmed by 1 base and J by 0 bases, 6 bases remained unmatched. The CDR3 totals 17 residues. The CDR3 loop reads CASSLDLGQGSTDTQYF. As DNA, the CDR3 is TGTGCCAGCAGCTTAGACTTAGGACAGGGAAGCACAGATACGCAGTATTTT.

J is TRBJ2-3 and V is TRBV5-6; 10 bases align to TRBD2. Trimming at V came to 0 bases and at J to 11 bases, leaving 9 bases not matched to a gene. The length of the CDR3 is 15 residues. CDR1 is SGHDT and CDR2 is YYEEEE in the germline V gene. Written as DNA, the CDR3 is TGTGCCAGCAGCTTGGGAGCGGGGGGGCTTATTAAGCAGTATTTT. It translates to CASSLGAGGLIKQYF.

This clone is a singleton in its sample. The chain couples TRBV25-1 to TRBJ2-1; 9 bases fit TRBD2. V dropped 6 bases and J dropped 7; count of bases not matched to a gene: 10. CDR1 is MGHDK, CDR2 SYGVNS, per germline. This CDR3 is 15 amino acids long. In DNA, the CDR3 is TGTGCCAGCAGCCCCGGGACTAGCATTAAGAATGAGCAGTTCTTC. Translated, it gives CASSPGTSIKNEQFF.

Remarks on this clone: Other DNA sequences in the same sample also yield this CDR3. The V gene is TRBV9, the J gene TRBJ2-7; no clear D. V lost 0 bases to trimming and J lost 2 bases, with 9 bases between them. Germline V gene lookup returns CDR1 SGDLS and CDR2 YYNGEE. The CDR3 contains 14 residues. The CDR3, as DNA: TGTGCCAGCAGCGTAGGCAGGACCCCCTACGAGCAGTACTTC. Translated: CASSVGRTPYEQYF.

CDR3 in DNA: TGCGCCAGCAGCCCCGGACTAGCGGGGGGCACCCACGAGCAGTACTTC. Translating it yields CASSPGLAGGTHEQYF. V and J are TRBV5-1 and TRBJ2-7, with 14 positions matching TRBD2. The CDR3 runs to 16 residues. CDR1 and CDR2 from the germline V gene are SGHRS and YFSETQ. The V and J ends lost 4 bases and 5 bases, in that order; junction bases with no gene match: 8.

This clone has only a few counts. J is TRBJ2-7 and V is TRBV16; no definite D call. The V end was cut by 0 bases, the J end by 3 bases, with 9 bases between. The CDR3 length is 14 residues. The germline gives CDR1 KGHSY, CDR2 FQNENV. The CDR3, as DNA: TGTGCCAGCAGCCAATCGTCTTCCAGCTACGAGCAGTACTTC. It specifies CASSQSSSSYEQYF.

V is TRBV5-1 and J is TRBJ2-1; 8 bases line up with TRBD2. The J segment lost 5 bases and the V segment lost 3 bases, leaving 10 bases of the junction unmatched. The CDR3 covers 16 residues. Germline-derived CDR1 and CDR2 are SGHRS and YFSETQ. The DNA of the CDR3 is TGCGCCAGCAGCTCGGATGGTCTAGCGGGTAACAATGAGCAGTTCTTC. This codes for CASSSDGLAGNNEQFF.

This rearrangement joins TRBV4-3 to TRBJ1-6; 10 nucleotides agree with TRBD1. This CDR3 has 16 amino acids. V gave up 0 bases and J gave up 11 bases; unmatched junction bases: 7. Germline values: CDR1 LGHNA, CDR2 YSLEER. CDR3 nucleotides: TGCGCCAGCAGCCAAGATATCGTAGACAGGGGGCCACCCCTCCACTTT. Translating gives CASSQDIVDRGPPLHF.

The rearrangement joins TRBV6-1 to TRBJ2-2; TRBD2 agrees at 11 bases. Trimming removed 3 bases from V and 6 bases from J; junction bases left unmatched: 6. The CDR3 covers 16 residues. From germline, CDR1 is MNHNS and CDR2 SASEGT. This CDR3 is CASSEVIAGGPGELFF. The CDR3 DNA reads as TGTGCCAGCAGTGAGGTCATAGCGGGGGGGCCCGGGGAGCTGTTTTTT.

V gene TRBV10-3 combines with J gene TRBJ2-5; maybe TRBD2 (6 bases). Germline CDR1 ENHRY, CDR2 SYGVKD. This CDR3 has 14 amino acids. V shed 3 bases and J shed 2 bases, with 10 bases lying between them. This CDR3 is CAISEGGEQETQYF. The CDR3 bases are TGTGCCATCAGTGAAGGAGGGGAACAAGAGACCCAGTACTTC.

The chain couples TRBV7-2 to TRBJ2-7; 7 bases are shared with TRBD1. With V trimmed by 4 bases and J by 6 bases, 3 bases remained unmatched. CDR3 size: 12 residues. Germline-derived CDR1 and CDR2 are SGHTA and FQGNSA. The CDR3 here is CASSSNRGEQYF. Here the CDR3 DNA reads TGTGCCAGCAGCTCGAACAGGGGCGAGCAGTACTTC.

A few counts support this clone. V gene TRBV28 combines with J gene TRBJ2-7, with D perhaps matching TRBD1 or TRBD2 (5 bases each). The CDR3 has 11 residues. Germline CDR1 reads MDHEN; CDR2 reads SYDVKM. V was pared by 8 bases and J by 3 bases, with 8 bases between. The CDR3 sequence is CASEGFYEQYF. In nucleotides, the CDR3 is TGTGCCAGCGAGGGGTTCTACGAGCAGTACTTC.